Listed below are T cell receptor beta chains from one sample, sequenced in a study of blood T cells in healthy people across ages. Each CDR3 protein is one row after TCRdb ran MiXCR on the 5' RACE reads. The sample gives 580,000 or so distinct CDR3 sequences, 47% of which show up once; approximately 25% is in the top ten. Sequencing was performed on blood. Receptors originate from an elderly man in good health. CDR3s include the opening cysteine and the closing phenylalanine or tryptophan. D genes are given only for firm matches. Not all rows give a size; the values are once, few, many and, for expanded clones, a class.

j_call | clone_size | cdr3_length | d_call | v_call | cdr3_aa | cdr3_nt
TRBJ2-1 | NA | 19 | TRBD1 | TRBV5-6 | CASSSSWDRGLSSYNEQFF | TGTGCCAGCAGCTCGTCCTGGGACAGGGGCCTTAGCTCCTACAATGAGCAGTTCTTC
TRBJ2-5 | few | 13 | NA | TRBV15 | CATSRDWRETQYF | TGTGCCACCAGCAGAGATTGGAGGGAGACCCAGTACTTC
TRBJ2-7 | NA | 15 | NA | TRBV11-2 | CVSSLVGGRTYEQYF | TGTGTCAGCAGCTTAGTCGGGGGCCGGACCTACGAGCAGTACTTC
TRBJ2-1 | NA | 12 | NA | TRBV24-1 | CATSQGRNEQFF | TGTGCCACCAGTCAGGGGCGGAATGAGCAGTTCTTC
TRBJ2-1 | NA | 14 | TRBD1 | TRBV12-3/TRBV12-4 | CASSLRTGFNEQFF | TGTGCCAGCAGTCTGCGGACAGGTTTCAATGAGCAGTTCTTC
TRBJ2-5 | once | 14 | NA | TRBV10-3 | CAISGGPSGETQYF | TGTGCCATCAGTGGGGGACCGTCGGGGGAGACCCAGTACTTC
TRBJ2-5 | NA | 16 | TRBD1 | TRBV12-5 | CASGQTRDRGQETQYF | TGTGCTAGTGGTCAAACCCGGGACAGGGGGCAGGAGACCCAGTACTTC
TRBJ2-1 | NA | 15 | TRBD2 | TRBV5-4 | CASSWGGREIHEQFF | TGTGCCAGCAGCTGGGGCGGGCGGGAGATCCATGAGCAGTTCTTC
TRBJ2-4 | NA | 16 | TRBD1 | TRBV6-2/TRBV6-3 | CASSPPESTGFGEQYF | TGTGCCAGCAGTCCTCCAGAATCGACAGGGTTTGGGGAGCAGTACTTC
TRBJ2-7 | NA | 15 | TRBD2 | TRBV6-6 | CASTLSGGRVGEQYF | TGTGCCAGCACGCTATCGGGGGGGCGAGTGGGAGAGCAGTACTTC
TRBJ1-1 | NA | 14 | NA | TRBV7-3 | CASSLGRSATEAFF | TGTGCCAGCAGCTTAGGGCGTTCGGCCACTGAAGCTTTCTTT
TRBJ2-7 | few | 15 | TRBD2 | TRBV7-9 | CASSSTTSGIHEQYF | TGTGCCAGCAGCTCTACGACTAGCGGGATCCACGAGCAGTACTTC
TRBJ2-7 | NA | 13 | NA | TRBV18 | CASSPMRGDEQYF | TGTGCCAGCTCACCGATGAGGGGCGACGAGCAGTACTTC
TRBJ2-1 | few | 13 | TRBD2 | TRBV28 | CASSLRREGRWFF | TGTGCCAGCAGTTTACGGCGGGAGGGCCGATGGTTCTTC
TRBJ1-2 | few | 15 | TRBD1 | TRBV5-6 | CASLDRGRVDYGYTF | TGTGCCAGCTTGGACAGGGGGCGTGTGGACTATGGCTACACCTTC
TRBJ1-6 | NA | 14 | TRBD1 | TRBV7-2 | CASRLRGQKSPLHF | TGTGCCAGCAGGCTCAGGGGGCAAAAATCACCCCTCCACTTT
TRBJ2-5 | NA | 14 | NA | TRBV28 | CASSLLREEETQYF | TGTGCCAGCAGTTTATTACGGGAAGAAGAGACCCAGTACTTC
TRBJ2-1 | few | 16 | TRBD2 | TRBV6-5 | CASSYSYSGSINEQFF | TGTGCCAGCAGTTACTCTTATAGCGGGAGTATCAATGAGCAGTTCTTC
TRBJ2-1 | few | 14 | TRBD2 | TRBV7-2 | CASMARLARGEQFF | TGTGCCAGCATGGCCCGACTAGCGCGAGGTGAGCAGTTCTTC
TRBJ2-1 | NA | 13 | NA | TRBV6-5 | CATGGGRNNEQFF | TGTGCCACGGGTGGGGGGCGAAACAATGAGCAGTTCTTC
TRBJ2-1 | NA | 15 | TRBD2 | TRBV12-3/TRBV12-4 | CASRVLASGYNEQFF | TGTGCCAGCAGGGTTTTGGCTAGCGGTTACAATGAGCAGTTCTTC
TRBJ1-2 | NA | 14 | TRBD1 | TRBV7-8 | CASSSGGELYGYTF | TGTGCCAGCAGCTCAGGGGGCGAGCTCTATGGCTACACCTTC
TRBJ2-7 | once | 15 | NA | TRBV20-1 | CSASLVEGFRYEQYF | TGCAGTGCTAGTCTGGTGGAGGGTTTTCGATACGAGCAGTACTTC
TRBJ2-1 | few | 14 | TRBD2 | TRBV12-3/TRBV12-4 | CASSGTSGGNEQFF | TGTGCCAGCAGCGGGACTAGCGGGGGCAATGAGCAGTTCTTC
TRBJ2-2 | few | 12 | NA | TRBV3-1 | CASSQLRTELFF | TGTGCCAGCAGCCAATTGAGGACAGAGCTGTTTTTT
TRBJ2-7 | few | 14 | NA | TRBV20-1 | CSARDPAGTYEQYF | TGCAGTGCTAGAGATCCGGCAGGTACCTACGAGCAGTACTTC
TRBJ2-5 | NA | 15 | NA | TRBV7-2 | CASSFGGVRAKTQYF | TGTGCCAGCAGCTTTGGAGGAGTCAGGGCGAAGACCCAGTACTTC
TRBJ1-1 | few | 13 | TRBD1 | TRBV4-3 | CASSQQGQALVFF | TGCGCCAGCAGCCAGCAAGGACAGGCACTGGTTTTCTTT
TRBJ1-6 | NA | 14 | NA | TRBV7-9 | CAGGRGSYNSPLHF | TGTGCCGGAGGAAGGGGCTCCTATAATTCGCCCCTCCACTTT
TRBJ1-2 | NA | 14 | NA | TRBV11-2 | CASSRDLVYGGYTF | TGTGCCAGCAGCCGGGACCTGGTTTATGGTGGCTACACCTTC
TRBJ2-6 | many | 17 | NA | TRBV6-5 | CASSWRRQHSGANVLTF | TGTGCCAGCAGTTGGCGTAGGCAACACTCTGGGGCCAACGTCCTGACTTTC
TRBJ2-7 | NA | 15 | TRBD1 | TRBV6-5 | CASSYSGQGFYEQYF | TGTGCCAGCAGTTACTCGGGACAGGGATTTTACGAGCAGTACTTC
TRBJ2-7 | NA | 13 | NA | TRBV7-9 | CASSSSDRPEQYF | TGTGCCAGCAGCTCCTCCGACAGGCCCGAGCAGTACTTC
TRBJ2-1 | NA | 13 | TRBD2 | TRBV29-1 | CSVKTSGYNEQFF | TGCAGCGTTAAGACTAGCGGCTACAATGAGCAGTTCTTC
TRBJ2-3 | many | 16 | TRBD1 | TRBV29-1 | CSVGGTDRTSTDTQYF | TGCAGCGTTGGAGGGACAGATCGTACTAGCACAGATACGCAGTATTTT
TRBJ2-7 | NA | 15 | TRBD2 | TRBV27 | CASSPLAGAIYEQYF | TGTGCCAGCAGCCCACTAGCGGGAGCAATCTACGAGCAGTACTTC
TRBJ1-2 | many | 15 | NA | TRBV6-5 | CASSPTGTYDYGYTF | TGTGCCAGCAGCCCCACAGGGACGTACGACTATGGCTACACCTTC
TRBJ2-1 | NA | 12 | NA | TRBV14 | CASTADSTEQFF | TGTGCCAGCACCGCTGATTCGACCGAGCAGTTCTTC
TRBJ2-1 | few | 17 | TRBD2 | TRBV7-9 | CASSLDATSGRDNEQFF | TGTGCCAGCAGCTTAGACGCTACTAGCGGGAGGGACAATGAGCAGTTCTTC
TRBJ2-3 | few | 13 | NA | TRBV19 | CATRTPSTDTQYF | TGTGCCACTAGGACACCTAGCACAGATACGCAGTATTTT
TRBJ2-7 | NA | 13 | NA | TRBV29-1 | CSVEDQGLSREYF | TGCAGCGTTGAAGATCAGGGCCTCTCACGGGAGTACTTC
TRBJ2-1 | few | 15 | NA | TRBV20-1 | CSAIRRDRNYNEQFF | TGCAGTGCAATACGCCGGGACCGAAACTACAATGAGCAGTTCTTC
TRBJ1-1 | NA | 13 | NA | TRBV12-5 | CASNPGANTEAFF | TGTGCTAGTAATCCGGGGGCTAACACTGAAGCTTTCTTT
TRBJ2-6 | NA | 15 | NA | TRBV6-1 | CATSTGSSGANVLTF | TGTGCCACCTCGACAGGCAGCTCTGGGGCCAACGTCCTGACTTTC
TRBJ2-7 | few | 13 | NA | TRBV5-1 | CASSLGWSDEQYF | TGCGCCAGCAGCTTGGGTTGGTCCGACGAGCAGTACTTC